This T cell receptor (beta chain) was captured by sequencing in a study of cytomegalovirus exposure and HLA in healthy donors. With 60 Vbeta and 13 Jbeta primers, the PCR was carried out. Profiled with immunoSEQ multiplex PCR; TCRdb holds only in-frame clones, not every one. Of some 100,000 clones in the sample, approximately 74% were seen once. This clonotype was obtained from a woman aged 45 to 65 in good health and CMV-seropositive. The sequenced material came from PBMCs.

Written as DNA, the CDR3 is TGTGCCAGCTCATTAGACAGGGTTCGATCTGAAGCTTTCTTT. This translates into CASSLDRVRSEAFF. This rearrangement joins TRBV18 to TRBJ1-1, with 7 bases identical to TRBD1. Germline V CDR1 and CDR2: KGHSH, LQKENI. The CDR3 covers 14 residues. Unmatched junction bases numbered 9, after V lost 5 bases and J lost 6 bases.